The 25 T cell receptor beta chains presented below share a single source sample, sequenced in a study of blood T cell repertoires in COVID-19. Measured with immunoSEQ multiplex PCR; TCRdb has only the in-frame clones, and not every one. The sample consists of about 230,000 clones, about 83% of them appearing once. Specimen: peripheral blood. All receptors derive from a woman aged 30 to 39 with COVID-19, enrolled during active disease.

The rearrangement joins TRBV18 to TRBJ2-7; unclear D gene. The length of the CDR3 is 13 residues. V lost 3 bases, J lost 4 bases, and 10 bases lay in between. Germline V lookup: CDR1 KGHSH, CDR2 LQKENI. In DNA, the CDR3 is TGTGCCAGCTCACCGTTACGAGAATACGAGCAGTACTTC. It yields the protein CASSPLREYEQYF.

The chain recombines TRBV29-1 with TRBJ1-1; weak D call: TRBD1 (6 bases). The V end was cut by 3 bases, the J end by 4 bases, with 12 bases between. Germline V gene lookup returns CDR1 SQVTM and CDR2 ANQGSEA. This CDR3 spans 13 amino acids. The CDR3 region has the DNA TGCAGCGTTGAGACAGGACGCGGCACTGAAGCTTTCTTT. Amino acid sequence: CSVETGRGTEAFF. The complete variable domain, with remaining parts taken from reference TRBV29-1 and TRBJ1-1, reads SAVISQKPSRDICQRGTSLTIQCQVDSQVTMMFWYRQQPGQSLTLIATANQGSEATYESGFVIDKFPISRPNLTFSTLTVSNMSPEDSSIYLCSVETGRGTEAFFGQGTRLTVV.

Concerning this clone itself: At the DNA level, this CDR3 is encoded by other sequences in the same sample as well. V and J are TRBV9 and TRBJ1-2; TRBD1 matches at 10 bases. CDR3 length: 13 residues. Germline V lookup: CDR1 SGDLS, CDR2 YYNGEE. The trim removed 2 bases at V and 8 bases at J, leaving 3 bases unmatched. This CDR3 is CASSVGQGYGYTF. The CDR3 DNA reads TGTGCCAGCAGCGTGGGACAGGGGTACGGCTACACCTTC.

J is TRBJ2-4 and V is TRBV6-5, with TRBD1 identical over 8 bases. This CDR3 region has 15 residues. The V and J ends lost 7 bases and 1 base, in that order; junction bases with no gene match: 6. Germline CDR1 MNHEY, CDR2 SVGAGI. The CDR3 coding sequence is TGTGCCAGCACCAGACAGGGGTCGGCCAAAAACATTCAGTACTTC. Residues: CASTRQGSAKNIQYF.

The rearrangement joins TRBV15 to TRBJ2-1; 8 nucleotides agree with TRBD2. Germline CDR1 reads LNHNV; CDR2 reads YYDKDF (reference sequence). The length of the CDR3 is 13 residues. The V and J ends lost 7 bases and 6 bases, in that order; junction bases with no gene match: 5. The CDR3, as DNA: TGTGCCACCAAAAGCGGGGGCCGCAATGAGCAGTTCTTC. Translating gives CATKSGGRNEQFF.

V and J are TRBV15 and TRBJ1-6; TRBD1 matches at 9 bases. The CDR3 is 15 residues long. The V gene's germline CDR1 is LNHNV and CDR2 YYDKDF (reference sequence). After removal of 5 bases from V and 6 bases from J, the junction contained 5 bases not matched to a gene. The CDR3 region is CATSARTGANSPLHF. The DNA of the CDR3 is TGTGCCACCAGCGCCAGGACAGGGGCTAATTCACCCCTCCACTTT.

This clone is a singleton in its sample. The chain has TRBV6-5 and TRBJ1-4; possibly TRBD1 for D (6 bases). Trimming removed 5 bases at V and 3 bases at J, with 13 bases between. From germline, CDR1 is MNHEY and CDR2 SVGAGI. The CDR3 is made up of 15 amino acids. CDR3 coding DNA: TGTGCCAGCAGTCCCGACAGGCGGTCTAATGAAAAACTGTTTTTT. Encoded protein: CASSPDRRSNEKLFF.

This clone was observed a single time. Here the CDR3 DNA reads TGTGCCAGCAGCCCCCCGCGGGGGGCCTACGAGCAGTACTTC. Its protein product is CASSPPRGAYEQYF. J is TRBJ2-7 and V is TRBV7-2; 8 bases agree with TRBD2. Trimming cost V 5 bases and J 2 bases; bases outside gene matches: 5. The CDR3 is 14 residues long. The germline V gene encodes CDR1 SGHTA and CDR2 FQGNSA.

The chain employs TRBV18 and TRBJ2-1, with D perhaps matching TRBD1 (5 bases). The CDR3 loop spans 13 amino acids. Trimming cost V 5 bases and J 8 bases, with 13 bases left between them. Germline CDR1 is KGHSH and CDR2 is LQKENI. The CDR3 nucleotides read TGTGCCAGCTCATCATTCAAGGGGCATGAGCAGTTCTTC. The encoded protein is CASSSFKGHEQFF. Variable domain in full (rest from reference TRBV18 and TRBJ2-1): NAGVMQNPRHLVRRRGQEARLRCSPMKGHSHVYWYRQLPEEGLKFMVYLQKENIIDESGMPKERFSAEFPKEGPSILRIQQVVRGDSAAYFCASSSFKGHEQFFGPGTRLTVL.

This CDR3 reads CASRFPSGDTEAFF. CDR3 nucleotides: TGTGCCAGCAGGTTTCCCTCAGGGGACACTGAAGCTTTCTTT. This sequence joins TRBV13 and TRBJ1-1; a weak D match, TRBD1 (6 bases). The CDR3 contains 14 residues. Germline CDR1 PRHDT, CDR2 FYEKMQ (reference sequence). The V gene lost 6 bases and the J gene lost 3 bases, with 14 bases spanning the gap.

About this clone itself: A much larger clonotype is one base distant, so this may be a read error. The V gene is TRBV2, the J gene TRBJ1-5, with unresolved D. The germline gives CDR1 SNHLY, CDR2 FYNNEI. This CDR3 is built from 13 residues. V lost 5 bases to trimming and J lost 1 base, with 6 bases between them. The CDR3 here is CASSRGSNQPQHF. In DNA form, the CDR3 reads TGTGCCAGCAGTCGCGGCAGCAATCAGCCCCAGCATTTT.

This chain connects TRBV27 to TRBJ2-1, with D perhaps matching TRBD2 (6 bases). The CDR3 spans 15 residues. Deletions cut 2 bases from V and 6 bases from J, with 14 bases between. Looked up from germline, CDR1 is MNHEY and CDR2 is SMNVEV (reference sequence). Here the CDR3 DNA reads TGTGCCAGCAGTTTAAGACCCCCCGGGGGCAATGAGCAGTTCTTC. Protein sequence: CASSLRPPGGNEQFF.

The rearrangement uses TRBV14 and TRBJ1-1, with D perhaps TRBD1 (5 bases). CDR1 is SGHDN, CDR2 FVKESK, per germline. This CDR3 has 17 residues. Trimming took 0 bases from V and 9 from J, leaving 23 bases between them. CDR3 loop: CASSQDRGRATRIKAFF. The CDR3 bases are TGTGCCAGCAGCCAAGATCGCGGCAGGGCCACTCGGATCAAAGCTTTCTTT.

The rearrangement links TRBV27 to TRBJ2-5; possibly TRBD2 for D (7 bases). CDR1 and CDR2 (germline): MNHEY, SMNVEV (reference sequence). The CDR3 runs 14 residues. The V end lost 2 bases, the J end lost 5 bases, and 12 bases lay between the germline ends. The CDR3 DNA reads TGTGCCAGCAGTTTAAGGGGGGGGAGGGAGACCCAGTACTTC. This sequence encodes CASSLRGGRETQYF.

The chain is built from TRBV28 and TRBJ1-2; a weak D match, TRBD1 (5 bases). Trimming left V 3 bases short and J 1 base short, with 12 bases between. The CDR3 has 15 residues. Looked up from germline, CDR1 is MDHEN and CDR2 is SYDVKM. The CDR3 here is CASSFSLGGNYGYTF. DNA for the CDR3: TGTGCCAGCAGTTTTTCCCTCGGGGGTAACTATGGCTACACCTTC.

CDR3 protein: CASSAGQGRYEQYF. The CDR3, as DNA: TGTGCCAGCAGCGCTGGACAGGGCCGGTACGAGCAGTACTTC. The chain recombines TRBV7-2 with TRBJ2-7; 8 bases line up with TRBD1. Germline CDR1 SGHTA, CDR2 FQGNSA. V shed 5 bases and J 4 bases; nucleotides not matched to a gene: 7. The CDR3 is 14 residues long.

This rearrangement joins TRBV10-3 to TRBJ2-6; a weak D match, TRBD2 (6 bases). The CDR3 is 17 amino acids. CDR1 is ENHRY, CDR2 SYGVKD, per germline. Trimming took 6 bases from V and 0 from J, leaving 15 bases between them. The CDR3 region has the DNA TGTGCCATCAGCAACCCCGGGACTTCCTCTGGGGCCAACGTCCTGACTTTC. It translates to CAISNPGTSSGANVLTF.

This rearrangement joins TRBV15 to TRBJ2-7, with a possible D match to TRBD2 (6 bases). Germline V gene sequence: CDR1 LNHNV, CDR2 YYDKDF (reference sequence). This CDR3 region has 14 residues. Deletions cut 5 bases from V and 5 bases from J, with 16 bases between. The CDR3: CATSFKDYTDEQYF. In nucleotides, the CDR3 is TGTGCCACCAGCTTTAAGGACTACACAGACGAGCAGTACTTC.

There are a few counts of this clone. The CDR3 loop reads CASSLGLAGTQETQYF. The CDR3 DNA sequence: TGTGCCAGCAGTTTAGGACTAGCGGGAACTCAAGAGACCCAGTACTTC. The rearrangement joins TRBV28 to TRBJ2-5; 12 nucleotides agree with TRBD2. Trimming at V came to 2 bases and at J to 2 bases, leaving 3 bases not matched to a gene. Germline-derived CDR1 and CDR2 are MDHEN and SYDVKM. The CDR3 is 16 amino acids.

The genes are TRBV28 and TRBJ2-5, with 9 bases that match TRBD2. J was trimmed by 3 bases and V by 6 bases; bases with no gene match: 11. This CDR3 is 16 amino acids long. Germline V gene sequence: CDR1 MDHEN, CDR2 SYDVKM. CDR3 sequence: CASSPTIGTSKETQYF. The CDR3 nucleotides are TGTGCCAGCAGCCCCACGATCGGGACTAGCAAAGAGACCCAGTACTTC.

In its sample, this clone was seen a few times. This rearrangement joins TRBV6-5 to TRBJ2-7, with 9 positions matching TRBD2. With 7 bases clipped from V and 7 bases from J, the junction kept 14 bases outside the gene matches. CDR1 is MNHEY, CDR2 SVGAGI, per germline. The CDR3 spans 15 residues. The CDR3 nucleotides read TGTGCCAGCACCTACCCGGGGACTAGCTTGGGGGAGCAGTACTTC. This gives the protein CASTYPGTSLGEQYF.

This rearrangement joins TRBV4-1 to TRBJ2-7; 7 bases are a match to TRBD1. V lost 4 bases, J lost 2 bases, and 2 bases stayed unmatched. The V gene's germline CDR1 is MGHRA and CDR2 YSYEKL. The CDR3 consists of 13 residues. CDR3 DNA sequence: TGCGCCAGCAGCCTCAGGGGGACCTACGAGCAGTACTTC. Its translation is CASSLRGTYEQYF.

At least ten counts were recorded for this clone. The genes are TRBV6-6 and TRBJ1-1, with TRBD1 as a possible D gene (6 bases). The germline V gene has CDR1 MNHNY and CDR2 SVGAGI (reference sequence). The CDR3 length is 13 residues. V shed 0 bases and J shed 11 bases, with 13 bases lying between them. The CDR3 reads CASSYSEQGDAFF. As DNA, the CDR3 is TGTGCCAGCAGTTACTCGGAACAGGGTGACGCTTTCTTT.

The gene calls are TRBV5-6 and TRBJ1-1, with 7 positions matching TRBD1. Trimming took 1 base from V and 2 from J; bases not matched to a gene: 5. Germline V gene lookup returns CDR1 SGHDT and CDR2 YYEEEE. The CDR3 consists of 15 residues. The CDR3 DNA is TGTGCCAGCAGCTTGATTGGGACAGCCAACACTGAAGCTTTCTTT. It yields the protein CASSLIGTANTEAFF.

This chain links TRBV27 with TRBJ2-2; the D gene is possibly TRBD1 (5 bases). The CDR3 consists of 14 residues. Trimming left V 4 bases short and J 0 bases short, with 6 bases between. Germline V gene lookup returns CDR1 MNHEY and CDR2 SMNVEV (reference sequence). The CDR3 sequence: CASSWGPNTGELFF. The DNA for the CDR3 is TGTGCCAGCAGTTGGGGCCCGAACACCGGGGAGCTGTTTTTT.